This T cell receptor beta chain was obtained from a study of PD-L1 blockade in urothelial cancer. At the level of the study: Prior chemotherapy regimens per patient numbered 0 to 3. Study-level findings and limits: Patients with durable benefit had greater blood expansion of tumor-associated TCR clones 3 weeks into treatment.

This clone appeared a single time. Its antigen is still unknown. Profiled with immunoSEQ multiplex PCR; TCRdb holds only in-frame clones, not every one. The data contain under 30,000 clones, 84% of them singletons. Pretreatment and on-treatment blood mononuclear cell samples were taken, totaling between 1 and 8 time points per patient. Trimming took 5 bases from V and 6 from J; bases not matched to a gene: 4. The CDR3 contains 12 residues. CDR1 and CDR2 (germline): ENHRY, SYGVKD. Specimen: PBMCs, collected around atezolizumab (anti-PD-L1) treatment. The chain joins TRBV10-3 to TRBJ2-7; TRBD1 aligns across 7 bases. This sequence originates from a man aged 65 to 79 with urothelial cancer. This CDR3 is CAISLDRAEQYF. CDR3 in DNA: TGTGCCATCAGTCTCGACAGGGCCGAGCAGTACTTC.